This T cell receptor (beta chain) was captured by sequencing in a study of glioma-infiltrating T cells after dendritic cell vaccination. Germline CDR1 and CDR2: SEHNR and FQNEAQ (reference sequence). The CDR3 consists of 16 residues. The J segment lost 3 bases and the V segment lost 4 bases, leaving 9 bases of the junction unmatched. This table comes from immunoSEQ multiplex PCR, and its TCRdb copy is limited to in-frame clones, with some not included. The sample shows tens of thousands of clones, 70% to 90% of them seen only once. The clonotype was recovered from a human donor with glioblastoma. The sequencing here drew on blood, taken before dendritic cell vaccination. The V and J genes are TRBV7-9 and TRBJ1-1; 9 bases agree with TRBD1. The CDR3, as DNA: TGTGCCAGCAGCTCCTACAGGGGGCGAAGGGACACTGAAGCTTTCTTT. This codes for CASSSYRGRRDTEAFF.